Below, 12 T cell receptor beta chains from the same sample are listed, as sequenced in a study of blood T cell repertoires in COVID-19. Method: immunoSEQ multiplex PCR; TCRdb's copy keeps in-frame clones and lacks some. The sample shows about 210,000 clones, roughly 84% of them seen only once. Material for sequencing was PBMCs or T cells enriched from blood (not recorded which). These receptors came from a man in his thirties or forties in a cohort exposed to, infected with or recovered from COVID-19 (not recorded which).

This rearrangement joins TRBV5-1 to TRBJ2-2, with D maybe TRBD2 (6 bases). Per the germline V gene, CDR1 is SGHRS and CDR2 is YFSETQ. The CDR3 has 15 residues. Trimming removed 3 bases at V and 0 bases at J, with 9 bases between. The CDR3 region has the DNA TGCGCCAGCAGCTCTCAGCGGGCGAACACCGGGGAGCTGTTTTTT. Translation: CASSSQRANTGELFF.

V usage is TRBV6-5 and J usage is TRBJ1-4; no clear D. Trimming removed 5 bases from V and 5 bases from J, with 15 bases in between. CDR3 size: 15 residues. Germline assignment: CDR1 MNHEY and CDR2 SVGAGI. CDR3 protein: CASSLGRQENEKLFF. CDR3 DNA: TGTGCCAGCAGTCTCGGGAGACAAGAAAATGAAAAACTGTTTTTT.

The rearrangement links TRBV7-2 to TRBJ2-7; D call uncertain. Germline loops: CDR1 SGHTA, CDR2 FQGNSA. The CDR3 has 13 amino acids. V was pared by 5 bases and J by 5 bases, with 13 bases between. The CDR3 loop reads CASSPMYADEQYF. In nucleotides, the CDR3 is TGTGCCAGCAGCCCCATGTACGCGGACGAGCAGTACTTC.

J is TRBJ1-2 and V is TRBV27; D is possibly TRBD1 (5 bases). Per germline, CDR1 MNHEY and CDR2 SMNVEV (reference sequence). This CDR3 contains 14 residues. V dropped 4 bases and J dropped 6 bases, with 15 bases sitting between them. CDR3 in amino acids: CASSSSGRGHGYTF. In nucleotides, the CDR3 is TGTGCCAGCAGTTCATCAGGGCGGGGCCATGGCTACACCTTC.

CDR3 amino acids: CASSPPGEGFRKLFF. The CDR3 bases are TGTGCCAGCAGCCCCCCAGGGGAGGGTTTTAGAAAACTGTTTTTT. The chain combines TRBV7-2 with TRBJ1-4, with D perhaps matching TRBD1 (6 bases). V lost 5 bases and J lost 10, with 20 bases in between. CDR1 and CDR2 (germline): SGHTA, FQGNSA. The CDR3 has 15 residues.

The V call is TRBV21-1, the J call TRBJ2-6; the DNA was not used to check the table's D call, TRBD1. TRBV21-1 is a pseudogene. The CDR3 has 15 residues. CDR3 bases: TGTGCCAGTCACCGGGACAGCCCTGGGGCCAACGTCCTGACTTTC. Translating it yields CASHRDSPGANVLTF.

The rearrangement uses TRBV4-2 and TRBJ2-6; 10 bases map to TRBD1. From germline, CDR1 is LGHNA and CDR2 YNFKEQ. The CDR3 contains 18 residues. The V segment lost 3 bases and the J segment 0 bases; nucleotides outside the gene matches: 5. CDR3 bases: TGTGCCAGCAGCCAGGGGACAGGGGCGCACTCTGGGGCCAACGTCCTGACTTTC. Amino acids: CASSQGTGAHSGANVLTF.

This clone was seen more than once but under ten times. V usage is TRBV2 and J usage is TRBJ2-7; 8 bases agree with TRBD2. With V trimmed by 6 bases and J by 6 bases, 19 bases remained unmatched. The germline gives CDR1 SNHLY, CDR2 FYNNEI. The CDR3 spans 17 residues. The CDR3 is CASSRRGGAGDWGEQYF. CDR3 in DNA: TGTGCCAGCAGCCGACGGGGTGGAGCGGGAGACTGGGGCGAGCAGTACTTC.

The J gene is TRBJ2-7, the V gene TRBV28; TRBD2 matches 7 bases. CDR1 and CDR2 from the germline V gene are MDHEN and SYDVKM. The CDR3 is made up of 13 amino acids. Trimming took 6 bases from V and 3 from J; bases not matched to a gene: 5. Here the CDR3 reads CASRRTRDYEQYF. The CDR3 nucleotides read TGTGCCAGCAGGCGGACTAGAGACTACGAGCAGTACTTC.

This chain connects TRBV9 to TRBJ1-2, with TRBD1 matching 8 bases. This CDR3 has 15 residues. The ends lost 3 bases at V and 0 bases at J; junction bases unmatched: 4. The germline V gene has CDR1 SGDLS and CDR2 YYNGEE. CDR3 in amino acids: CASSAGTGANYGYTF. CDR3 nucleotide sequence: TGTGCCAGCAGCGCAGGGACAGGAGCTAACTATGGCTACACCTTC.

This rearrangement joins TRBV10-3 to TRBJ1-3; 10 nucleotides align to TRBD1. Trimming at V came to 6 bases and at J to 4 bases, leaving 3 bases not matched to a gene. CDR1 ENHRY and CDR2 SYGVKD come from the germline V gene. The CDR3 is 14 residues long. The CDR3, as DNA: TGTGCCATCAGCGGGACAGGGGACGGAAACACCATATATTTT. It encodes CAISGTGDGNTIYF.

The chain carries TRBV29-1 and TRBJ1-1; no reliable D call. The CDR3 is made up of 15 amino acids. The V end lost 5 bases, the J end lost 1 base, and 17 bases lay between the germline ends. Germline lookup yields CDR1 SQVTM and CDR2 ANQGSEA. The CDR3 DNA sequence: TGCAGCGTTTTATTGTACAGCACCCCGAACACTGAAGCTTTCTTT. Encoded protein: CSVLLYSTPNTEAFF.